This T cell receptor beta chain was sequenced for a study of human T cells and chemical hapten exposure. The overall study: Skin of the upper inner arm, roughly 2 cm by roughly 2 cm, received 2% DPC for sensitization. Chiefly women, the patients showed alopecia areata, totalis or universalis.

TCRdb re-analysed the RACE reads in MiXCR, keeping a single row per CDR3 protein. The table lists 75,000 to 100,000 distinct CDR3 sequences, about 9.3% of them singletons. This clonotype appeared many times. Time point of the sample: patch test 2, 6 weeks after DPC sensitization. Treatment here: therapeutic diphenylcyclopropenone sensitization with weekly scalp DPC. The CDR3 sequence is 14 residues long. The germline V gene has CDR1 MNHEY and CDR2 SMNVEV (reference sequence). The germline V and J ends were trimmed by 5 bases and 0 bases, with 9 bases remaining between them. The sample in question was whole blood, obtained in connection with sensitization to the hapten diphenylcyclopropenone (DPC). The TCR was taken from a woman aged 40 to 49 with alopecia areata. Some clones in this sample may be carry-over from other donors' samples. This chain joins TRBV27 and TRBJ2-3, with D hard to call. The CDR3 loop is CASSPATSTDTQYF. The CDR3, as DNA: TGTGCCAGCAGTCCAGCGACCAGCACAGATACGCAGTATTTT.